This passage covers 18 T cell receptor beta chains from one sample sequenced in a study of regulatory T cells in long-lasting Graves disease. Specified time point: persistent/refractory GD, antithyroid drugs over 5 years with positive TRAb. There was RNA extracted from PBMCs, and the TCR library was made from it. The TCR beta library used iRepertoire HTBI primers with Arm-PCR amplification of CDR3. TCRdb fed the multiplex PCR reads into MiXCR, producing one record per CDR3 protein. The repertoire holds some 470,000 distinct CDR3 sequences, with roughly a fifth as singletons. Sequencing was performed on peripheral blood mononuclear cells (PBMCs), taken when the disease was refractory, from a patient treated with antithyroid drugs. The receptor source for this set is a female donor with Graves disease.

This clonotype was detected many times. This rearrangement joins TRBV29-1 to TRBJ2-7; 10 nucleotides align to TRBD1. CDR1 SQVTM and CDR2 ANQGSEA come from the germline V gene. J was trimmed by 5 bases and V by 6 bases; bases with no gene match: 4. This CDR3 contains 12 residues. CDR3 DNA sequence: TGCAGCGTCGGACAGGGGGGCGACGAGCAGTACTTC. Its translation: CSVGQGGDEQYF.

The rearrangement links TRBV5-1 to TRBJ1-5; possible D gene TRBD1, 6 bases. Germline assignment: CDR1 SGHRS and CDR2 YFSETQ. V lost 0 bases, J lost 3 bases, and 10 bases lay in between. The CDR3 covers 15 residues. The CDR3 spells CASSLGWDINQPQHF. Here the CDR3 DNA reads TGCGCCAGCAGCTTGGGGTGGGACATCAATCAGCCCCAGCATTTT.

Ten or more counts support this clonotype. The genes are TRBV15 and TRBJ1-1, with 7 nucleotides matching TRBD1. The CDR3 loop spans 15 amino acids. J gave up 0 bases and V 5 bases, and 6 bases lay outside the gene matches. Germline CDR1 reads LNHNV; CDR2 reads YYDKDF (reference sequence). CDR3 amino acids: CATSERDSMNTEAFF. The CDR3 nucleotides are TGTGCCACCAGCGAGCGGGACAGCATGAACACTGAAGCTTTCTTT.

The CDR3 loop is CASSVRWNEQFF. The CDR3 DNA reads TGTGCCAGCAGTGTTCGGTGGAATGAGCAGTTCTTC. This chain uses TRBV6-1 with TRBJ2-1, with D uncertain. Germline CDR1 and CDR2: MNHNS and SASEGT. The CDR3 length is 12 residues. Trimming shortened V by 4 bases and J by 7 bases, and 8 bases separated the two germline ends.

This clonotype appeared many times. The chain carries TRBV12-3 or TRBV12-4 and TRBJ1-1; D is uncertain. This CDR3 has 14 amino acids. V lost 3 bases and J lost 6, with 14 bases in between. CDR3 loop: CASSFSGSRPEAFF. CDR3 coding DNA: TGTGCCAGCAGTTTTAGCGGTTCGCGACCTGAAGCTTTCTTT.

This clonotype was seen more than once but under ten times. The chain uses TRBV30 and TRBJ1-3; 7 bases align to TRBD1. V gave up 4 bases and J gave up 2 bases; unmatched junction bases: 2. Germline CDR1 is GTSNPN and CDR2 is SVGIG (reference sequence). The CDR3 runs 13 residues. The CDR3 sequence: CAWTTGAGNTIYF. CDR3 nucleotide sequence: TGTGCCTGGACTACAGGGGCTGGAAACACCATATATTTT.

This chain links TRBV6-5 with TRBJ2-2; unclear D gene. Trimming shortened V by 4 bases and J by 4 bases, and 13 bases separated the two germline ends. This CDR3 has 15 amino acids. Per the germline V gene, CDR1 is MNHEY and CDR2 is SVGAGI. CDR3 coding DNA: TGTGCCAGCAGTTCGGCGGCGATAAGCACCGGGGAGCTGTTTTTT. The encoded protein is CASSSAAISTGELFF.

V gene TRBV13 combines with J gene TRBJ2-2; 8 bases fit TRBD1. CDR3 length equals 18 residues. Germline assignment: CDR1 PRHDT and CDR2 FYEKMQ (reference sequence). V dropped 5 bases and J dropped 6; count of bases not matched to a gene: 17. The CDR3 region has the DNA TGTGCCAGCAGCGGTGGACAGGGAGTGAGGGGAACGGCCGGGGAGCTGTTTTTT. Residues: CASSGGQGVRGTAGELFF.

This rearrangement joins TRBV13 to TRBJ1-6, with 8 bases that match TRBD1. This CDR3 has 19 residues. The germline CDR1 and CDR2 sequences are PRHDT and FYEKMQ (reference sequence). V gave up 4 bases and J gave up 2 bases; unmatched junction bases: 13. DNA for the CDR3: TGTGCCAGCAGCTCCCTCCCCGGAACACAGGGGGCCTATAATTCACCCCTCCACTTT. Its translation: CASSSLPGTQGAYNSPLHF.

This clonotype showed up just a few times. V is TRBV6-2 or TRBV6-3 and J is TRBJ2-2, with 8 bases identical to TRBD2. Germline values: CDR1 MNHEY, CDR2 SVGEGT. This CDR3 region has 14 residues. After removal of 4 bases from V and 5 bases from J, the junction contained 3 bases not matched to a gene. CDR3 region: CASSSASGTGELFF. The CDR3 coding sequence is TGTGCCAGCAGTTCGGCTAGCGGGACCGGGGAGCTGTTTTTT.

This clonotype was counted many times. The genes are TRBV9 and TRBJ2-7; possibly TRBD2 for D (7 bases). The CDR3 contains 15 residues. Germline values: CDR1 SGDLS, CDR2 YYNGEE. V lost 7 bases, J lost 4 bases, and 21 bases lay in between. CDR3 sequence reads: CASAREGDALYEQYF. DNA of the CDR3: TGTGCCAGCGCAAGGGAGGGGGACGCTTTATACGAGCAGTACTTC.

This clonotype was seen ten or more times. The chain links TRBV28 to TRBJ2-2; D not certain. The CDR3 loop spans 14 amino acids. CDR1 and CDR2 from the germline V gene are MDHEN and SYDVKM. The germline V and J ends were trimmed by 3 bases and 3 bases, with 8 bases remaining between them. In nucleotides, the CDR3 is TGTGCCAGCAGTTTCCCCCGGTACACCGGGGAGCTGTTTTTT. It is translated as CASSFPRYTGELFF.

This clonotype was seen ten or more times. The chain links TRBV6-5 to TRBJ1-2, with 9 bases aligning to TRBD1. CDR1 is MNHEY and CDR2 is SVGAGI in the germline V gene. This CDR3 comprises 15 residues. The ends lost 0 bases at V and 3 bases at J; junction bases unmatched: 2. The CDR3 DNA reads as TGTGCCAGCAGTTACTCAGGGACAGGGTACTATGGCTACACCTTC. This sequence encodes CASSYSGTGYYGYTF.

This clonotype was found a few times. The chain carries TRBV11-2 and TRBJ2-4, with no clear D. The CDR3 is 18 amino acids. Germline assignment: CDR1 SGHAT and CDR2 FQNNGV. V was shortened by 3 bases and J by 0 bases, with 18 bases between the two germline ends. In DNA, the CDR3 is TGTGCCAGCAGCTTCTCCGGCGTAGGAGCACTAGCCAAAAACATTCAGTACTTC. This translates into CASSFSGVGALAKNIQYF.

This clonotype has just a few counts. This chain connects TRBV19 to TRBJ2-7; D possibly corresponds to TRBD1 (5 bases). The CDR3 is made up of 14 amino acids. Trimming took 5 bases from V and 1 from J, leaving 12 bases between them. Germline CDR1 and CDR2: LNHDA and SQIVND (reference sequence). CDR3 sequence: CASSPSTVSYEQYF. The CDR3 nucleotides read TGTGCCAGTAGTCCCTCGACAGTTTCCTACGAGCAGTACTTC.

This clonotype showed up many times. V gene TRBV11-2 combines with J gene TRBJ1-6; D is ambiguous. The CDR3 length is 15 residues. Germline values: CDR1 SGHAT, CDR2 FQNNGV. V lost 5 bases, J lost 7 bases, and 15 bases lay in between. The CDR3 spells CASSPGLNKNSPLHF. The CDR3 DNA follows: TGTGCCAGCAGCCCCGGACTTAACAAAAATTCACCCCTCCACTTT.

The sample holds a few counts of this clonotype. This rearrangement joins TRBV6-5 to TRBJ1-2, with a tentative D call TRBD1 (5 bases). This CDR3 has 16 residues. Germline V gene data show CDR1 as MNHEY and CDR2 as SVGAGI. The V end was cut by 4 bases, the J end by 2 bases, with 17 bases between. CDR3 nucleotides: TGTGCCAGCAGTTCCTATACAGAGGGGCTAAACTATGGCTACACCTTC. Its protein is CASSSYTEGLNYGYTF.

This clonotype was picked up many times. The chain couples TRBV20-1 to TRBJ1-2; the match to TRBD1 covers 7 bases. The CDR3 is 13 residues long. V dropped 3 bases and J dropped 2; count of bases not matched to a gene: 3. CDR1 is DFQATT, CDR2 SNEGSKA, per germline (reference sequence). The CDR3 nucleotides are TGCAGTGCTAGCCGACAGGGCAACTATGGCTACACCTTC. Its protein product is CSASRQGNYGYTF.